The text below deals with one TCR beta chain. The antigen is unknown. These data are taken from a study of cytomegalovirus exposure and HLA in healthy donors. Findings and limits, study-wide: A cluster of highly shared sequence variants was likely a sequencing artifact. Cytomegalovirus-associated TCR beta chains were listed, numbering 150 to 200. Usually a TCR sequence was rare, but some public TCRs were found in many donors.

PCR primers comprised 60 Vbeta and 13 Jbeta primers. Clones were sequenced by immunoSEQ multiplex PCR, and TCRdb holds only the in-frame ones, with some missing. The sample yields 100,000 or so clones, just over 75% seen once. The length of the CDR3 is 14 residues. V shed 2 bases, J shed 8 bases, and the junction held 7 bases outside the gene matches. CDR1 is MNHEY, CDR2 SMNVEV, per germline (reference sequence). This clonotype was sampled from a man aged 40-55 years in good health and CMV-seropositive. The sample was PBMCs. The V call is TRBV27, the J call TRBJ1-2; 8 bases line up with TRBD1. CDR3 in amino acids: CASSLRQGFGGYTF. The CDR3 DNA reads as TGTGCCAGCAGTTTAAGACAGGGGTTCGGGGGCTACACCTTC.